The 5 T cell receptor beta chains below all came from one sample that was sequenced in a study of response to subunit inactivated influenza vaccine (dated by TCRdb to the late 2010s). The library was prepared using RT-PCR. This sample was sequenced with an Illumina HiSeq 2500. In TCRdb, the public reads were trimmed at Q25 with fastp and aligned with MiXCR, with productive beta chains retained. Each entry merges the rows of one CDR3 protein and shows their most common DNA and genes. This sample gives roughly 630,000 distinct CDR3 sequences in total; 13% to 15% of them show up just once. The biggest ten clones account for 7.6% of the sample. This sample comprised PBMCs from blood, obtained approximately 15 days before vaccination. These receptors all stem from a man aged 45-65 years who received an inactivated influenza vaccine. Donor details come from another sample of the same person, matched by shared clones.

This clonotype turned up a few times. This rearrangement joins TRBV18 to TRBJ2-7; 7 positions match TRBD1. The CDR3 runs 13 residues. V dropped 4 bases and J dropped 5; count of bases not matched to a gene: 5. CDR1 and CDR2 from the germline V gene are KGHSH and LQKENI. The CDR3 is CASSLDRVDEQYF. CDR3 DNA: TGTGCCAGCTCACTAGACAGGGTCGACGAGCAGTACTTC.

This chain connects TRBV20-1 to TRBJ2-5; 8 bases agree with TRBD1. With 3 bases clipped from V and 1 base from J, the junction kept 4 bases outside the gene matches. This CDR3 region has 14 residues. Germline assignment: CDR1 DFQATT and CDR2 SNEGSKA (reference sequence). The CDR3 loop reads CSASQQGAQETQYF. The CDR3 nucleotides are TGCAGTGCTAGCCAGCAGGGGGCCCAAGAGACCCAGTACTTC.

This clonotype was counted only a few times. The CDR3 nucleotides are TGTGCCAGCAGCTTAGCGGGTTCCCGGACAGGAGTAAGCTATGGCTACACCTTC. Amino acids: CASSLAGSRTGVSYGYTF. The chain employs TRBV13 and TRBJ1-2, with 7 bases lining up with TRBD1. CDR3 length: 18 amino acids. V lost 1 base to trimming and J lost 4 bases; unmatched junction nucleotides: 15. Per germline, CDR1 PRHDT and CDR2 FYEKMQ (reference sequence).

V usage is TRBV5-1 and J usage is TRBJ2-7, with D perhaps being TRBD1 or TRBD2 (6 bases each). CDR3 length: 15 residues. The V end was cut by 2 bases, the J end by 9 bases, with 21 bases between. Germline V gene lookup returns CDR1 SGHRS and CDR2 YFSETQ. DNA for the CDR3: TGCGCCAGCAGCTTTGAGCCGGGGGCACCCAGCGTGCAGTACTTC. This codes for CASSFEPGAPSVQYF. Variable domain in full (rest from reference TRBV5-1 and TRBJ2-7): KAGVTQTPRYLIKTRGQQVTLSCSPISGHRSVSWYQQTPGQGLQFLFEYFSETQRNKGNFPGRFSGRQFSNSRSEMNVSTLELGDSALYLCASSFEPGAPSVQYFGPGTRLTVT.

Note on this clonotype: A much larger clone lies one base from this, so it may be a read error. The chain uses TRBV10-2 and TRBJ2-7, with TRBD2 matching over 8 bases. Per germline, CDR1 WSHSY and CDR2 SAAADI. The CDR3 extends over 15 amino acids. This chain's CDR3 is CASSISGVASYEQCF. In nucleotides, the CDR3 is TGCGCCAGCAGTATTAGCGGGGTCGCCTCCTACGAGCAGTGCTTC.